The 10 T cell receptor beta chains listed next were all sequenced from one sample in a study of T cell changes during pregnancy in multiple sclerosis. Method: immunoSEQ multiplex PCR; TCRdb's copy keeps in-frame clones and lacks some. The data contain about 97,000 clones, 90% of them seen just once; the ten biggest clones take up 0.7% to 0.9%. Sequencing used peripheral blood, obtained in the second trimester of pregnancy. The origin of the receptors is a female donor in good health, enrolled as a control in a pregnancy study.

The rearrangement links TRBV13 to TRBJ1-1; maybe TRBD1 (5 bases). The V and J ends lost 0 bases and 3 bases respectively, with 14 bases between them. The CDR3 is 16 amino acids. Germline CDR1 reads PRHDT; CDR2 reads FYEKMQ (reference sequence). In nucleotides, the CDR3 is TGTGCCAGCAGCTTAGGTTTGGGTGCCAGGGACACTGAAGCTTTCTTT. Its translation: CASSLGLGARDTEAFF.

With regard to this clone: One end of the junction is discordant with germline, which a read error may explain. The chain has TRBV10-1 and TRBJ2-7, with TRBD2 identical over 9 bases. Germline V gene data show CDR1 as WNHNN and CDR2 as SYGVQD (reference sequence). This CDR3 contains 15 residues. The CDR3 here is CASGEGSGRLYEQYF. CDR3 in DNA: TGCGCCAGCGGTGAAGGTAGCGGGAGATTGTACGAGCAGTACTTC.

V usage is TRBV4-3 and J usage is TRBJ1-2; 8 nucleotides line up with TRBD1. The J segment lost 12 bases and the V segment lost 0 bases, leaving 9 bases of the junction unmatched. The CDR3 sequence is 14 residues long. Germline loops: CDR1 LGHNA, CDR2 YSLEER. The chain's CDR3 is CASSQESDRVGDTF. CDR3 coding DNA: TGCGCCAGCAGCCAAGAATCGGACAGGGTCGGCGACACCTTC.

The V and J genes are TRBV5-1 and TRBJ2-7; 7 nucleotides line up with TRBD1. This CDR3 region has 15 residues. Germline V lookup: CDR1 SGHRS, CDR2 YFSETQ. V dropped 7 bases and J dropped 4; count of bases not matched to a gene: 14. In DNA, the CDR3 is TGCGCCAGCCGCCCTGCGACAGGGATAAGGTACGAGCAGTACTTC. Amino acids: CASRPATGIRYEQYF.

The chain links TRBV2 to TRBJ2-3, with 10 bases fitting TRBD1. This CDR3 contains 15 residues. Germline V gives CDR1 SNHLY, CDR2 FYNNEI. The J segment lost 5 bases and the V segment lost 6 bases, leaving 8 bases of the junction unmatched. The CDR3 here is CASREDRGMRDTQYF. CDR3 coding DNA: TGTGCCAGCAGGGAGGACAGGGGGATGAGAGATACGCAGTATTTT. The full variable domain, in which reference TRBV2 and TRBJ2-3 provide the parts outside the CDR3, is EPEVTQTPSHQVTQMGQEVILRCVPISNHLYFYWYRQILGQKVEFLVSFYNNEISEKSEIFDDQFSVERPDGSNFTLKIRSTKLEDSAMYFCASREDRGMRDTQYFGPGTRLTVL.

J is TRBJ2-7 and V is TRBV28; 8 bases align to TRBD2. The CDR3 is 14 residues long. Germline V gene data show CDR1 as MDHEN and CDR2 as SYDVKM. Trimming took 2 bases from V and 6 from J; bases not matched to a gene: 6. The CDR3 DNA follows: TGTGCCAGCAGTTTACTCGGGGGGGAAGCCGAGCAGTACTTC. Translating it yields CASSLLGGEAEQYF.

This chain connects TRBV18 to TRBJ2-5; weak D call: TRBD1 (6 bases). The CDR3 consists of 14 residues. Germline CDR1 is KGHSH and CDR2 is LQKENI. V lost 6 bases, J lost 1 base, and 12 bases lay in between. CDR3 sequence: CASSGQQGQETQYF. The CDR3 nucleotides read TGTGCCAGCTCTGGTCAACAGGGCCAAGAGACCCAGTACTTC.

A remark on this clone: Additional DNA sequences in this sample encode the identical CDR3. V usage is TRBV4-3 and J usage is TRBJ2-5; D is uncertain. This CDR3 contains 14 residues. Germline V gives CDR1 LGHNA, CDR2 YSLEER. With 0 bases removed from V and 3 bases from J, the gap between germline ends came to 8 bases. The CDR3 here is CASSQDTSKETQYF. The CDR3 DNA is TGCGCCAGCAGCCAAGATACTTCGAAAGAGACCCAGTACTTC.

This clone was recorded only once. The V call is TRBV18, the J call TRBJ1-5; D is undetermined. The CDR3 sequence is 13 residues long. Germline-derived CDR1 and CDR2 are KGHSH and LQKENI. V gave up 2 bases and J gave up 5 bases, with 7 bases separating them. The CDR3 region is CASSPVRDQPQHF. In DNA form, the CDR3 reads TGTGCCAGCTCACCAGTGAGGGATCAGCCCCAGCATTTT.

The chain uses TRBV9 and TRBJ2-1; the match to TRBD2 covers 7 bases. The CDR3 runs 15 residues. CDR1 SGDLS and CDR2 YYNGEE come from the germline V gene. The trim removed 0 bases at V and 7 bases at J, leaving 7 bases unmatched. The CDR3 DNA is TGTGCCAGCAGCGTAGGGCTAGCGGATCTTAATGAGCAGTTCTTC. Its protein is CASSVGLADLNEQFF.